This entry concerns a single T cell receptor (beta chain). Its antigen is not yet known. Per-nucleotide qualities are absent, and no much larger clonotype sits a single base away. The data were taken from a study of T cell responses to AZD1222 COVID-19 vaccine (dated by TCRdb to about 2021). Regarding the study in general: A total of 233 trial participants underwent TCR sequencing, of whom some 200 had received two doses of AZD1222 and around 25 had received two doses of the MenACWY control vaccine. Trial participants were enrolled by age into subgroups of 18-55, 56-69 and 70-plus years, and roughly 160, 29 and 62 TCR-sequenced participants, respectively, were included in these subgroups. The paper's findings and limits, for the study overall: A significant rise in spike-specific TCR breadth and depth was observed after two AZD1222 doses relative to day 0 and relative to MenACWY recipients. Because no day 14 peak-response samples were available, the repertoires could be characterized only after the peak T cell response. Participants were mostly white British, with more females than males. The authors suggested clonal diversity may have been underestimated. In the small 56-69-year group, the increase in depth fell short of significance, most likely because of low power. The vaccine-associated CD4 TCRs covered the entire spike protein, and the dominant responses fell in regions 160-218 and 743-854. Epitopes outside the regions mutated in the B.1.351 and B.1.1.7 variants were reportedly recognized by nearly half of the unique spike-specific TCRs. Conclusions about previously exposed vaccinees are limited, since just five or six AZD1222 recipients were seropositive for SARS-CoV-2 at baseline.

The CDR3 regions of human TCRbeta chains were subjected to immunosequencing. From the authors' description of their analysis: TCRs in the repertoires were compared against a reference library of SARS-CoV-2-specific TCRs that had been generated with the MIRA antigen-specificity platform. Breadth was defined as the fraction of unique TCRs that were SARS-CoV-2-associated. Depth was defined as the fraction of total T cells that were SARS-CoV-2-associated. Using the MIRA data, every spike-specific TCR was mapped to the spike region that the TCR reacted to and assigned to either a CD4 or a CD8 class. Log10-transformed breadth and depth values were compared by one-way ANOVA with Sidak's multiple comparisons tests. TCRdb took over this immuneACCESS table, retaining in-frame rearrangements with V and J assigned. Such tables are incomplete; in checked studies, under half of the missing clones stem from an unresolved V gene, and the remainder is unexplained. Clone size and the V and J calls come from that table; the DNA yielded D and trimming. The sample table records roughly 67,000 clones; 89% of these occur just once. The biggest ten clones account for 25% to 35% of the sample.

V is cut by 4 bases and J by 8 bases, and the space between the germline ends is 15 bases. The germline V gene supplies CDR1 KGHDR and CDR2 SFDVKD. The CDR3 numbers 14 residues from cysteine through phenylalanine. The only DNA kept is the CDR3, 42 bases in frame from the first base. What this sample's time point label stands for: about 28 days (+/-7) after the second vaccine dose. AZD1222 recipients whose second dose came at about 4 weeks and those whose second dose came at about 12 weeks were combined into one group, since spike-specific TCR depth and breadth did not differ between the two schedules. Vaccinee samples came from UK trials COV001 and COV002, including a single-blind randomized controlled phase 2/3 trial of AZD1222 (ChAdOx1 nCoV-19) in healthy adults. For TCRbeta chain sequencing, PBMC samples from trial participants were taken at day 0 and at day 28 after the second dose.

The sequence joins TRBV24-1 to TRBJ2-3; TRBD1 is a possible D gene, resting on 6 matching bases. This clonotype originated in an adult who received the AZD1222 COVID-19 vaccine. The sample was peripheral blood, taken 28 days after the second AZD1222 dose. The DNA is TGTGCCACCAGTGAGCCGACAGGAGACGGTACGCAGTATTTT. Its translation reads: CATSEPTGDGTQYF.